A selection of T cell receptor beta chains follows, all from one sample in a study of long-term antiretroviral therapy in people with HIV. The repertoire was sequenced with immunoSEQ multiplex PCR; TCRdb's copy has only in-frame clones and lacks some. The data contain about 36,000 clones, 82% of them seen just once; the ten biggest clones take up approximately 6.2%. Sample: unsorted PBMCs, taken 0.6 years after starting antiretroviral therapy. The receptors originated from a man younger than 30 with HIV. Each CDR3 is given with its conserved first and last residue. The D gene is left open where the match is weak. Clone size is shown for a subset of rows, as once, few, many or a class of expanded clone.

clone_size,v_call,j_call,d_call,cdr3_aa,cdr3_nt
.,TRBV6-5,TRBJ1-1,.,CANYQGMESEAFF,TGTGCCAACTATCAGGGAATGGAATCTGAAGCTTTCTTT
.,TRBV27,TRBJ2-1,.,CASSFVGQGFRAEQFF,TGTGCCAGCAGTTTTGTGGGCCAGGGCTTCAGAGCGGAGCAGTTCTTC
.,TRBV28,TRBJ2-2,.,CASSFLAATGELFF,TGTGCCAGCAGTTTTCTGGCTGCTACCGGGGAGCTGTTTTTT
.,TRBV7-3,TRBJ2-1,TRBD2,CASSSLAGGGEQFF,TGTGCCAGCAGCTCCTTAGCGGGAGGTGGTGAGCAGTTCTTC
.,TRBV7-8,TRBJ2-7,.,CASGDGGTYEQYF,TGTGCCAGCGGCGACGGCGGAACCTACGAGCAGTACTTC
.,TRBV19,TRBJ1-2,.,CASSIADSNYGYTF,TGTGCCAGTAGTATTGCAGATTCTAACTATGGCTACACCTTC
.,TRBV4-3,TRBJ2-3,TRBD2,CASSGASTDTQYF,TGCGCCAGTAGCGGGGCTAGCACAGATACGCAGTATTTT
once,TRBV6-6,TRBJ1-1,.,CASSYSTTEAFF,TGTGCCAGCAGCTACTCGACCACTGAAGCTTTCTTT
.,TRBV28,TRBJ1-2,.,CASNRGNYGYTF,TGTGCCAGCAACCGGGGGAACTATGGCTACACCTTC
.,TRBV6-4,TRBJ2-7,.,CASRSGATLRGLPYEQYF,TGTGCCAGCAGATCCGGGGCCACATTGCGGGGGCTCCCCTACGAGCAGTACTTC
.,TRBV18,TRBJ2-3,TRBD1,CASSPPGQSSTDTQYF,TGTGCCAGCTCACCACCGGGACAGAGTAGCACAGATACGCAGTATTTT
once,TRBV18,TRBJ2-3,.,CASSTLLGADTQYF,TGTGCCAGCTCAACTCTACTAGGGGCAGATACGCAGTATTTT
.,TRBV7-2,TRBJ1-1,.,CASSLANTMNTEAFF,TGTGCCAGCAGCTTAGCGAATACCATGAACACTGAAGCTTTCTTT
.,TRBV14,TRBJ2-3,.,CASSQRPPLGDTQYF,TGTGCCAGCAGCCAAAGACCGCCCCTAGGTGATACGCAGTATTTT
.,TRBV29-1,TRBJ2-7,TRBD1,CSVSSGTVGAYEQYF,TGCAGCGTTTCCAGTGGGACAGTTGGGGCCTACGAGCAGTACTTC
few,TRBV6-6,TRBJ2-3,TRBD2,CASSYGLAGDTQYF,TGTGCCAGCAGTTACGGACTAGCGGGAGATACGCAGTATTTT
.,TRBV6-6,TRBJ2-5,TRBD1,CASSYSDSGGETQYF,TGTGCCAGCAGTTACTCGGATTCAGGGGGCGAGACCCAGTACTTC
.,TRBV11-2,TRBJ2-1,TRBD2,CASLRGSGNYEQFF,TGTGCCAGCCTTAGGGGTAGCGGGAATTATGAGCAGTTCTTC
.,TRBV5-1,TRBJ2-7,TRBD1,CASSLGTGVLSYEQYF,TGCGCCAGCAGCTTAGGGACAGGGGTCCTCTCCTACGAGCAGTACTTC
.,TRBV2,TRBJ1-2,.,CASSSQGLDGYTF,TGTGCCAGCAGTTCTCAGGGTTTGGATGGCTACACCTTC
.,TRBV19,TRBJ1-1,.,CASSPQTGNTEAFF,TGTGCCAGTAGTCCTCAGACAGGGAACACTGAAGCTTTCTTT
.,TRBV6-1,TRBJ2-7,TRBD2,CASSPGTSGYEQYF,TGTGCCAGCAGTCCGGGGACTAGCGGATACGAGCAGTACTTC
.,TRBV9,TRBJ2-2,.,CASSSRDQLGGELFF,TGTGCCAGCAGCAGCCGGGACCAATTGGGAGGGGAGCTGTTTTTT
.,TRBV18,TRBJ1-2,TRBD1,CASSRGTGFANYGYTF,TGTGCCAGCTCACGCGGGACAGGGTTTGCTAACTATGGCTACACCTTC
.,TRBV28,TRBJ2-2,TRBD2,CASRLHLGGRAPGELFF,TGTGCCAGCCGATTACATCTCGGCGGGAGGGCCCCCGGGGAGCTGTTTTTT
few,TRBV28,TRBJ1-2,.,CASAGGYSYGYTF,TGTGCCAGCGCCGGGGGCTATTCCTATGGCTACACCTTC
.,TRBV10-3,TRBJ2-3,TRBD2,CAISEREERTDTQYF,TGTGCCATCAGTGAGCGGGAGGAACGCACAGATACGCAGTATTTT
.,TRBV5-6,TRBJ2-1,TRBD2,CASSPGLAGGIYNEQFF,TGTGCCAGCAGCCCCGGACTAGCGGGAGGGATCTACAATGAGCAGTTCTTC
.,TRBV7-2,TRBJ2-2,TRBD2,CASSLRGGDTGELFF,TGTGCCAGCAGCTTAAGGGGAGGGGACACCGGGGAGCTGTTTTTT
.,TRBV5-1,TRBJ2-7,TRBD1,CASSKGQGGEQYF,TGCGCCAGCAGCAAGGGACAGGGCGGCGAGCAGTACTTC
.,TRBV2,TRBJ2-3,TRBD2,CASSDPGGERTDTQYF,TGTGCCAGCAGTGATCCCGGGGGGGAGCGGACAGATACGCAGTATTTT
once,TRBV19,TRBJ1-1,TRBD1,CASSPDRGSEAFF,TGTGCCAGTAGCCCGGACAGGGGATCTGAAGCTTTCTTT
.,TRBV6-6,TRBJ1-1,TRBD1,CASSYLGQGNTEAFF,TGTGCCAGCAGTTACCTAGGACAGGGGAACACTGAAGCTTTCTTT
.,TRBV29-1,TRBJ1-1,.,CSVGMNTEAFF,TGCAGCGTTGGCATGAACACTGAAGCTTTCTTT
.,TRBV25-1,TRBJ2-3,.,CASSITNTDTQYF,TGTGCCAGCAGCATCACTAACACAGATACGCAGTATTTT
.,TRBV2,TRBJ2-5,TRBD2,CASSDSGSSETQYF,TGTGCCAGCAGTGATAGCGGGAGCTCTGAGACCCAGTACTTC
.,TRBV4-1,TRBJ2-1,.,CASSQVGEQEFF,TGCGCCAGCAGCCAAGTGGGGGAACAGGAGTTCTTC
.,TRBV5-6,TRBJ2-5,TRBD2,CASSLPGLGDQETQYF,TGTGCCAGCAGCTTGCCGGGACTAGGGGATCAAGAGACCCAGTACTTC
.,TRBV7-9,TRBJ2-7,.,CASSLGVGAPKDEQYF,TGTGCCAGCAGCTTAGGAGTGGGAGCGCCAAAGGACGAGCAGTACTTC
.,TRBV19,TRBJ1-1,.,CASSLHPGQNTEAFF,TGTGCCAGTAGTCTACATCCGGGACAGAACACTGAAGCTTTCTTT
.,TRBV2,TRBJ1-1,.,CASGPQGTPNTEAFF,TGTGCCAGCGGACCGCAGGGTACGCCAAACACTGAAGCTTTCTTT
.,TRBV10-3,TRBJ2-1,.,CAISPGMAPSYNEQFF,TGTGCCATCAGCCCGGGGATGGCCCCCTCCTACAATGAGCAGTTCTTC
.,TRBV5-1,TRBJ2-3,.,CASSLDRSTDTQYF,TGCGCCAGCAGCTTAGACAGGAGCACAGATACGCAGTATTTT
.,TRBV18,TRBJ1-1,.,CASSPGAANLNTEAFF,TGTGCCAGCTCACCTGGGGCAGCCAACTTGAACACTGAAGCTTTCTTT
.,TRBV4-2,TRBJ1-3,.,CASSQDPRISSGNTIYF,TGTGCCAGCAGCCAAGACCCACGTATTAGCTCTGGAAACACCATATATTTT
.,TRBV19,TRBJ2-3,.,CASSPNLATATDTQYF,TGTGCCAGTAGCCCGAACCTGGCAACGGCCACAGATACGCAGTATTTT
.,TRBV7-8,TRBJ2-7,TRBD2,CASSFTSAYEQYF,TGTGCCAGCAGCTTTACTAGCGCCTACGAGCAGTACTTC